The sequence of this T cell receptor beta chain was determined in a study of cytomegalovirus exposure and HLA in healthy donors. Broader study findings: Being indistinguishable, some V segments were excluded, TRBV6-2 and TRBV6-3 among them.

A multiplex PCR was run with 60 Vbeta primers and 13 Jbeta primers. Clones were sequenced by immunoSEQ multiplex PCR, and TCRdb holds only the in-frame ones, with some missing. The table lists about 240,000 clones, around 80% of them singletons. Per the germline V gene, CDR1 is MNHEY and CDR2 is SVGAGI. The CDR3 has 12 residues. V lost 6 bases and J 3 bases, leaving 9 bases between the germline ends. Concerning this clone: The antigen is unknown.

All donors participated as healthy donors of bone marrow. Sample: PBMCs. The source is a woman in her fifties or sixties in good health and CMV-seropositive. The chain links TRBV6-5 to TRBJ2-7; no clear D gene. In nucleotides, the CDR3 is TGTGCCAGCAGACGAAGTAGCTACGAGCAGTACTTC. This codes for CASRRSSYEQYF.